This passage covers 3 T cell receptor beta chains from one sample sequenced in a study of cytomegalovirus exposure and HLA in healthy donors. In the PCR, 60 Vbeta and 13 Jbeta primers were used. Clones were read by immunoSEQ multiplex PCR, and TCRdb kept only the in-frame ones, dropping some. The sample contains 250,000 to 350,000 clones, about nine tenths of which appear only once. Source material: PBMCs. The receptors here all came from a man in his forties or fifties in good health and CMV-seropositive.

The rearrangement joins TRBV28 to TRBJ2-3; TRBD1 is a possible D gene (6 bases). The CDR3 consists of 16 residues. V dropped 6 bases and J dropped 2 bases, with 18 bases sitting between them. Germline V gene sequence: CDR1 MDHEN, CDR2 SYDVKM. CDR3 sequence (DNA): TGTGCCAGCAGGAGAGGGACATCTACTTCCACAGATACGCAGTATTTT. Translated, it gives CASRRGTSTSTDTQYF.

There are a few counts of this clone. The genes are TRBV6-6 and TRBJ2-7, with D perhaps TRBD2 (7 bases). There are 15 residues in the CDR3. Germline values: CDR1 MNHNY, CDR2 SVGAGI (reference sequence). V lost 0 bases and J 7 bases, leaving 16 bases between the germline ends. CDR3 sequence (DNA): TGTGCCAGCAGTTACTCGAGAGGGGGAGGGGAAGAGCAGTACTTC. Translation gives CASSYSRGGGEEQYF.

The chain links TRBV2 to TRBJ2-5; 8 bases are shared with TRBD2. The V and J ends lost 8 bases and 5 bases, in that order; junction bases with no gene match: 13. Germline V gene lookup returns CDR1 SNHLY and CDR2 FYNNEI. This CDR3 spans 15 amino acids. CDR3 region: CASFSGTRVGETQYF. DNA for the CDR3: TGTGCCAGCTTTTCCGGGACTAGAGTTGGGGAGACCCAGTACTTC.